One T cell receptor beta chain is described in this entry. Its cognate antigen is unknown. The data originate from a study of shared clonotypes between healthy human individuals. Study-level results: When naive CD4 clonotypes were compared across a few donors, approximately 5% were shared.

The CDR3 is 11 residues long. Germline CDR1 reads SGHAT; CDR2 reads FQNNGV. Trimming took 5 bases from V and 3 from J, leaving 5 bases between them. The deep-level immunoSEQ assay was used. Some clones are missing from TCRdb's copy, which holds only in-frame ones; the method was immunoSEQ multiplex PCR. The repertoire holds about 580,000 clones, with roughly 98% as singletons. Positive CCR7 selection of CD45RO-negative cells yielded the naive CD8 cells, and terminally differentiated effector memory CD45RA+ cells were excluded. The TCR originated in a man aged 25-45 years in good health. The chain links TRBV11-2 to TRBJ2-7; D remains unclear. The sample taken for sequencing was naive CD8+ T cells sorted from blood. This CDR3 reads CASSALYEQYF. For the CDR3, the DNA is TGTGCCAGCAGCGCCCTCTACGAGCAGTACTTC. Complete variable domain (other parts from reference TRBV11-2 and TRBJ2-7): EAGVAQSPRYKIIEKRQSVAFWCNPISGHATLYWYQQILGQGPKLLIQFQNNGVVDDSQLPKDRFSAERLKGVDSTLKIQPAKLEDSAVYLCASSALYEQYFGPGTRLTVT.